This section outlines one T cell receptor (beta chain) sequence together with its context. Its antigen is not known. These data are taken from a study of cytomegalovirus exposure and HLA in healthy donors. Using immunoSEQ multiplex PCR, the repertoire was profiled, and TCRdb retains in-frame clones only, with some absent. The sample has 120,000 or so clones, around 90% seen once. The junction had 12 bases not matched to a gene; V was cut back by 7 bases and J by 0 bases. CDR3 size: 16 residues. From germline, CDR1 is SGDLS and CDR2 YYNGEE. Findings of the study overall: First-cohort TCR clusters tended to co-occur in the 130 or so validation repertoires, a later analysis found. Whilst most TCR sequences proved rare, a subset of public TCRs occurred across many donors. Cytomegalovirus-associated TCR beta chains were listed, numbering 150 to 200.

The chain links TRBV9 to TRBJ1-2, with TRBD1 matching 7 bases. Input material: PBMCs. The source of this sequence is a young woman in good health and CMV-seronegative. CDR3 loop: CASGEATGAANYGYTF. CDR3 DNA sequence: TGTGCCAGCGGGGAGGCCACAGGGGCCGCTAACTATGGCTACACCTTC.